These 11 T cell receptor beta chains were sequenced from one sample in a study of metastatic and nonmetastatic thyroid tumors. TCRdb re-clonotyped the PCR reads via MiXCR. The table records just under 60,000 clones, roughly 17% of them present only once. Thyroid surgery took place with no prior treatment in any patient. The source material was blood. Receptors were obtained from a male donor with papillary thyroid cancer or a benign thyroid nodule (not recorded which). Some clones in this sample may be carry-over from other donors' samples.

This rearrangement joins TRBV5-1 to TRBJ1-2; 9 bases fit TRBD1. J was trimmed by 4 bases and V by 3 bases; bases with no gene match: 4. The length of the CDR3 is 14 residues. The V gene's germline CDR1 is SGHRS and CDR2 YFSETQ. CDR3 DNA sequence: TGCGCCAGCAGCTCGGGGACAGGGCGCTATGGCTACACCTTC. Protein: CASSSGTGRYGYTF.

This clone was detected many times. A junction end diverges from the germline sequence, so it may reflect a read error. CDR3 protein: CASSLASSGYTYTQYF. The DNA of the CDR3 is TGTGCCAGCAGCTTAGCGAGTAGCGGGTACACATATACGCAGTATTTT. The V gene is TRBV7-2, the J gene TRBJ2-3, with TRBD2 matching over 7 bases. The CDR3 sequence is 16 residues long. Germline values: CDR1 SGHTA, CDR2 FQGNSA.

V gene TRBV6-5 combines with J gene TRBJ1-4, with 7 bases lining up with TRBD1. Germline V gene lookup returns CDR1 MNHEY and CDR2 SVGAGI. V lost 2 bases, J lost 10 bases, and 7 bases stayed unmatched. The CDR3 is made up of 14 amino acids. CDR3 nucleotides: TGTGCCAGCAGTTACAGGGCAGGGGGAAGAAAACTGTTTTTT. It specifies CASSYRAGGRKLFF.

This clone was counted many times. This sequence joins TRBV20-1 and TRBJ2-7; maybe TRBD1 (6 bases). The CDR3 is made up of 13 amino acids. Trimming removed 0 bases from V and 2 bases from J, with 8 bases in between. Germline V lookup: CDR1 DFQATT, CDR2 SNEGSKA (reference sequence). CDR3 sequence: CSARETGTYEQYF. As DNA, the CDR3 is TGCAGTGCTAGAGAGACAGGAACCTACGAGCAGTACTTC.

This clone was detected only a few times. A much larger clone differs from this one at a single base, so this may be a read error. The genes are TRBV9 and TRBJ1-6; D is uncertain. Germline CDR1 and CDR2: SGDLS and YYNGEE. CDR3 size: 17 residues. The CDR3 DNA follows: TGTGTCAGCAGCGAAGGACTGATTCTCTCCTATAATTCACCCCTCCACTTT. It encodes CVSSEGLILSYNSPLHF.

The chain has TRBV2 and TRBJ2-7, with 7 bases aligning to TRBD2. Germline assignment: CDR1 SNHLY and CDR2 FYNNEI. This CDR3 has 14 amino acids. The J segment lost 5 bases and the V segment lost 8 bases, leaving 12 bases of the junction unmatched. DNA for the CDR3: TGTGCCAGCGGTTCACGGGGGGTGGTCGACGAGCAGTACGTC. It encodes CASGSRGVVDEQYV.

This clone was seen many times. The junction and the germline gene differ at one end; a read error may be behind it. The rearrangement joins TRBV19 to TRBJ2-2; perhaps D is TRBD1 or TRBD2 (5 bases each). This CDR3 comprises 14 residues. Germline CDR1 is LNHDA and CDR2 is SQIVND (reference sequence). The DNA for the CDR3 is TGTGCCAGTAGTAAATTGCCAGGCTCTGGGGGGCTGTTTTTT. Translation gives CASSKLPGSGGLFF.

This clone was counted ten times or more. V and J are TRBV4-1 and TRBJ1-2; no reliable D call. Trimming cost V 1 base and J 0 bases, with 9 bases left between them. Germline-derived CDR1 and CDR2 are MGHRA and YSYEKL. The CDR3 runs 15 residues. For the CDR3, the DNA is TGCGCCAGCAGCCAAGCGACGGGAGCTAACTATGGCTACACCTTC. As protein: CASSQATGANYGYTF.

With respect to this clone: This could be a read error, since a much larger clone is one nucleotide away. V and J are TRBV5-1 and TRBJ2-5, with D tentatively TRBD1 (5 bases). V lost 1 base and J lost 2, with 12 bases in between. CDR1 and CDR2 from the germline V gene are SGHRS and YFSETQ. This CDR3 spans 15 amino acids. DNA of the CDR3: TGCGCCAGCAGCTTGTTCGTTAACAGGCAAGAGACCCAGTACTTC. It is translated as CASSLFVNRQETQYF. The whole variable domain, filled in from reference TRBV5-1 and TRBJ2-5, reads KAGVTQTPRYLIKTRGQQVTLSCSPISGHRSVSWYQQTPGQGLQFLFEYFSETQRNKGNFPGRFSGRQFSNSRSEMNVSTLELGDSALYLCASSLFVNRQETQYFGPGTRLLVL.

Note on this clone: Without the conserved terminal phenylalanine or tryptophan, this CDR3 likely stems from a read error. Other DNA sequences within the sample encode an identical CDR3. This sequence joins TRBV20-1 and TRBJ2-1; tentatively, D is TRBD2 (5 bases). The V end lost 0 bases, the J end lost 0 bases, and 12 bases lay between the germline ends. Germline CDR1 is DFQATT and CDR2 is SNEGSKA (reference sequence). CDR3 length: 16 residues. CDR3: CSARDPGGHSYNEQFS. CDR3 DNA sequence: TGCAGTGCTAGAGATCCTGGCGGGCACTCCTACAATGAGCAGTTCTCC.

At least ten counts were recorded for this clone. The chain employs TRBV2 and TRBJ2-1; 9 nucleotides align to TRBD2. The junction had 2 bases not matched to a gene; V was cut back by 1 base and J by 4 bases. Germline V gene sequence: CDR1 SNHLY, CDR2 FYNNEI. The CDR3 sequence is 15 residues long. The CDR3 here is CASSEGLAAYNEQFF. The CDR3 DNA sequence: TGTGCCAGCAGTGAAGGACTAGCGGCTTACAATGAGCAGTTCTTC.